This entry lists 4 T cell receptor beta chains sequenced from one sample in a study of blood T cell repertoires in COVID-19. The table came from immunoSEQ multiplex PCR; TCRdb's copy has only in-frame clones and leaves some out. The sample shows over 250,000 clones, about nine tenths of them seen only once. Sequencing used PBMCs or T cells enriched from blood (not recorded which). The receptors were gathered from a woman aged 55-69 years who had recovered from COVID-19.

Points on this clone: Other nucleotide sequences in the sample specify the same CDR3. The chain's CDR3 is CASSLRNTGELFF. In DNA, the CDR3 is TGTGCCAGCAGCCTAAGAAACACCGGGGAGCTGTTTTTT. The J gene is TRBJ2-2, the V gene TRBV12-3 or TRBV12-4; D gene ambiguous. The CDR3 loop spans 13 amino acids. V was shortened by 6 bases and J by 2 bases, with 7 bases between the two germline ends.

The chain recombines TRBV18 with TRBJ2-1; 10 bases agree with TRBD2. Trimming removed 5 bases from V and 8 bases from J; junction bases left unmatched: 6. This CDR3 comprises 14 residues. Germline V gene sequence: CDR1 KGHSH, CDR2 LQKENI. The CDR3 sequence: CASSRAGGHDEQFF. The DNA for the CDR3 is TGTGCCAGCTCAAGAGCGGGAGGGCACGATGAGCAGTTCTTC.

This chain uses TRBV24-1 with TRBJ2-3; TRBD2 aligns across 9 bases. This CDR3 region has 13 residues. CDR1 is KGHDR and CDR2 is SFDVKD in the germline V gene. Unmatched junction bases numbered 3, after V lost 9 bases and J lost 3 bases. CDR3 in DNA: TGTGCCACCCACAGCGGGAGGACAGATACGCAGTATTTT. This gives the protein CATHSGRTDTQYF.

The chain employs TRBV2 and TRBJ1-2, with 12 bases that match TRBD1. Germline lookup yields CDR1 SNHLY and CDR2 FYNNEI. The CDR3 loop spans 15 amino acids. V shed 3 bases and J 8 bases; nucleotides not matched to a gene: 7. CDR3 in amino acids: CASSEGTGGYGGYTF. CDR3 nucleotide sequence: TGTGCCAGCAGTGAGGGGACAGGGGGCTACGGAGGCTACACCTTC.